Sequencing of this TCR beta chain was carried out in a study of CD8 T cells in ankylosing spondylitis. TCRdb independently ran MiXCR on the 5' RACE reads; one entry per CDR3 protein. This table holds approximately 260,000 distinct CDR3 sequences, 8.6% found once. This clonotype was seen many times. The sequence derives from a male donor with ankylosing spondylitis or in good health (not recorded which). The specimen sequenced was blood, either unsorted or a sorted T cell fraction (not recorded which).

In DNA form, the CDR3 reads TGCGCCAGCAGCGCCGGACACGGAAGAGGTTCACCCCTCCACTTT. This gives the protein CASSAGHGRGSPLHF. This chain links TRBV5-1 with TRBJ1-6; D perhaps matches TRBD1 (5 bases). V was pared by 4 bases and J by 9 bases, with 17 bases between. CDR1 is SGHRS and CDR2 is YFSETQ in the germline V gene. This CDR3 is built from 15 residues.